Each of the 23 T cell receptor beta chains below was sequenced from the same sample in a study of cytotoxic CD8 clonotypes in ibrutinib-treated CLL. Profiled with immunoSEQ multiplex PCR; TCRdb holds only in-frame clones, not every one. The profile shows roughly 70,000 clones, approximately 80% of them singletons. This material consisted of PBMCs, taken at disease progression, from a patient treated with ibrutinib. These receptors all come from a human donor with chronic lymphocytic leukemia.

The chain couples TRBV15 to TRBJ1-3; no clear D gene. The CDR3 spans 12 residues. Trimming cost V 1 base and J 6 bases, with 4 bases left between them. Germline V CDR1 and CDR2: LNHNV, YYDKDF (reference sequence). The chain's CDR3 is CATSRVENTIYF. The CDR3, as DNA: TGTGCCACCAGCAGAGTCGAAAACACCATATATTTT.

This chain uses TRBV28 with TRBJ1-3; D is unresolved. This CDR3 has 13 amino acids. CDR1 is MDHEN, CDR2 SYDVKM, per germline. The V and J ends lost 10 bases and 4 bases respectively, with 14 bases between them. CDR3: CATSTLGGNTIYF. The CDR3 DNA follows: TGTGCCACCTCAACCCTAGGGGGAAACACCATATATTTT.

V is TRBV7-2 and J is TRBJ2-7, with D possibly TRBD1 on 6 matching bases. Germline V gives CDR1 SGHTA, CDR2 FQGNSA. The V gene lost 1 base and the J gene lost 2 bases, with 9 bases spanning the gap. The CDR3 spans 14 residues. CDR3 in amino acids: CASSLGGRPYEQYF. The CDR3 DNA reads TGTGCCAGCAGCTTAGGGGGGCGACCCTACGAGCAGTACTTC. The variable domain in full, with the rest retrieved from reference TRBV7-2 and TRBJ2-7, is GAGVSQSPSNKVTEKGKDVELRCDPISGHTALYWYRQSLGQGLEFLIYFQGNSAPDKSGLPSDRFSAERTGGSVSTLTIQRTQQEDSAVYLCASSLGGRPYEQYFGPGTRLTVT.

V gene TRBV10-2 combines with J gene TRBJ2-3; D is ambiguous. CDR1 is WSHSY, CDR2 SAAADI, per germline. The CDR3 loop spans 12 amino acids. Trimming removed 2 bases from V and 4 bases from J, with 4 bases in between. The CDR3 nucleotides read TGCGCCAGCAGTGAGGGGTCAGATACGCAGTATTTT. This translates into CASSEGSDTQYF.

This clone appeared a few times. V usage is TRBV6-1 and J usage is TRBJ2-7; possible D gene TRBD1, 6 bases. The CDR3 runs 12 residues. V was clipped by 4 bases and J by 7 bases, with 11 bases between them. The germline CDR1 and CDR2 sequences are MNHNS and SASEGT. The DNA of the CDR3 is TGTGCCAGCAGTGGAGCAGGGGTTGAGCAGTACTTC. Residues: CASSGAGVEQYF.

This chain joins TRBV28 and TRBJ2-7; D may correspond to TRBD1 or TRBD2 (5 bases each). Germline V CDR1 and CDR2: MDHEN, SYDVKM. This CDR3 contains 13 residues. The V end lost 9 bases, the J end lost 0 bases, and 12 bases lay between the germline ends. The CDR3 DNA reads TGTGCCAGTAAATCCGGGACCTCCTACGAGCAGTACTTC. This sequence encodes CASKSGTSYEQYF.

The V call is TRBV11-3, the J call TRBJ2-3; 9 bases fit TRBD1. Germline assignment: CDR1 SGHNT and CDR2 YENEEA. This CDR3 is 16 amino acids long. The junction had 13 bases not matched to a gene; V was cut back by 5 bases and J by 7 bases. This CDR3 is CASSPTWGTGPNTQYF. The CDR3 DNA reads as TGTGCCAGCAGCCCTACATGGGGGACAGGGCCAAATACGCAGTATTTT.

The chain recombines TRBV30 with TRBJ2-3, with 8 positions matching TRBD2. The CDR3 contains 16 residues. V lost 3 bases to trimming and J lost 1 base; unmatched junction nucleotides: 9. Per the germline V gene, CDR1 is GTSNPN and CDR2 is SVGIG (reference sequence). The DNA for the CDR3 is TGTGCCTGGAGAGGAAAGGGACTAGGAGGCACAGATACGCAGTATTTT. It translates to CAWRGKGLGGTDTQYF.

The chain joins TRBV6-1 to TRBJ2-7; tentatively, D is TRBD1 (6 bases). This CDR3 spans 15 amino acids. The V end lost 6 bases, the J end lost 0 bases, and 15 bases lay between the germline ends. Germline V gene data show CDR1 as MNHNS and CDR2 as SASEGT. This CDR3 reads CASREQGKSSYEQYF. DNA for the CDR3: TGTGCCAGCAGGGAACAGGGCAAGAGCTCCTACGAGCAGTACTTC.

This clone has just a few counts. The CDR3 spells CASSFLQGNSPLHF. In nucleotides, the CDR3 is TGTGCCAGCAGTTTTCTTCAGGGCAACTCACCCCTCCACTTT. The J gene is TRBJ1-6, the V gene TRBV27; perhaps TRBD1 as D (5 bases). CDR1 and CDR2 (germline): MNHEY, SMNVEV (reference sequence). The V end was cut by 3 bases, the J end by 10 bases, with 13 bases between. This CDR3 region has 14 residues.

The chain has TRBV14 and TRBJ1-1; 7 nucleotides match TRBD1. In germline, CDR1 is SGHDN, CDR2 FVKESK. V shed 1 base and J 4 bases; nucleotides not matched to a gene: 6. The CDR3 length is 15 residues. CDR3 residues: CASSQVGGGFTEAFF. The CDR3 region has the DNA TGTGCCAGCAGCCAAGTAGGAGGGGGCTTCACTGAAGCTTTCTTT.

This clone was seen a handful of times. The J gene is TRBJ2-7, the V gene TRBV6-5, with 10 bases aligning to TRBD2. Trimming took 5 bases from V and 3 from J; bases not matched to a gene: 7. The V gene's germline CDR1 is MNHEY and CDR2 SVGAGI. This CDR3 spans 15 amino acids. CDR3 amino acids: CASSPFGTSVYEQYF. CDR3 sequence (DNA): TGTGCCAGCAGTCCCTTCGGGACTAGCGTCTACGAGCAGTACTTC.

The chain joins TRBV5-1 to TRBJ1-3; TRBD1 matches 7 bases. The CDR3 covers 15 residues. V was pared by 0 bases and J by 4 bases, with 4 bases of the junction left unmatched. Germline-derived CDR1 and CDR2 are SGHRS and YFSETQ. The CDR3 reads CASSLATGTGNTIYF. In nucleotides, the CDR3 is TGCGCCAGCAGCTTGGCGACAGGGACAGGAAACACCATATATTTT.

This chain links TRBV4-2 with TRBJ1-2; D gene uncertain. With 2 bases removed from V and 7 bases from J, the gap between germline ends came to 20 bases. The CDR3 runs 16 residues. Germline lookup yields CDR1 LGHNA and CDR2 YNFKEQ. The CDR3 DNA is TGTGCCAGCAGCCAAAACCGCGCCGAGGGAGTTGGTGGCTACACCTTC. It codes for CASSQNRAEGVGGYTF.

The chain uses TRBV28 and TRBJ1-2, with unresolved D. The CDR3 has 15 amino acids. The germline V gene encodes CDR1 MDHEN and CDR2 SYDVKM. Between the trimmed V and J ends, which lost 2 bases and 2 bases, there was a span of 12 bases. CDR3 region: CASSLLGSLNYGYTF. The CDR3 DNA follows: TGTGCCAGCAGTTTACTAGGGTCCCTAAACTATGGCTACACCTTC.

The J gene is TRBJ2-7, the V gene TRBV27; D is ambiguous. This CDR3 region has 13 residues. CDR1 is MNHEY and CDR2 is SMNVEV in the germline V gene (reference sequence). Trimming stripped 4 bases from V and 5 bases from J, with 12 bases between. DNA for the CDR3: TGTGCCAGCAGTTACCCGGGTCACAACGAGCAGTACTTC. The encoded protein is CASSYPGHNEQYF.

This chain connects TRBV2 to TRBJ2-3; 11 positions match TRBD2. The CDR3 contains 16 residues. V gave up 2 bases and J gave up 3 bases; unmatched junction bases: 4. Germline CDR1 reads SNHLY; CDR2 reads FYNNEI. The CDR3 DNA sequence: TGTGCCAGCAGTGAATTAGCGGGGGGGTTTACAGATACGCAGTATTTT. It codes for CASSELAGGFTDTQYF.

CDR3 in amino acids: CASGSRGNNQPQHF. Here the CDR3 DNA reads TGTGCCAGCGGGTCCCGGGGAAACAATCAGCCCCAGCATTTT. The chain uses TRBV6-5 and TRBJ1-5; D is unclear. The CDR3 sequence is 14 residues long. V shed 8 bases and J shed 3 bases, with 14 bases lying between them. Looked up from germline, CDR1 is MNHEY and CDR2 is SVGAGI.

V is TRBV6-5 and J is TRBJ2-5, with 7 bases identical to TRBD2. The CDR3 has 16 amino acids. J was trimmed by 4 bases and V by 2 bases; bases with no gene match: 10. CDR1 is MNHEY and CDR2 is SVGAGI in the germline V gene. The CDR3: CASSYRGRGGGETQYF. CDR3 DNA: TGTGCCAGCAGTTACCGGGGGAGGGGCGGAGGAGAGACCCAGTACTTC.

The rearrangement links TRBV2 to TRBJ2-1, with 10 nucleotides matching TRBD2. This CDR3 is 15 amino acids long. Germline CDR1 SNHLY, CDR2 FYNNEI. After removal of 6 bases from V and 6 bases from J, the junction contained 8 bases not matched to a gene. For the CDR3, the DNA is TGTGCCAGCAGCTGGCTAGCGGGAGTGGGCAATGAGCAGTTCTTC. As protein: CASSWLAGVGNEQFF.

The chain links TRBV5-8 to TRBJ2-7; the match to TRBD1 covers 8 bases. Germline assignment: CDR1 SGHTS and CDR2 YDEGEE. The CDR3 has 13 amino acids. V dropped 4 bases and J dropped 2; count of bases not matched to a gene: 2. Here the CDR3 reads CASSRDRTYEQYF. CDR3 DNA: TGTGCCAGCAGCCGGGACAGGACCTACGAGCAGTACTTC.

The J gene is TRBJ1-2, the V gene TRBV6-5; 7 bases align to TRBD1. Germline CDR1 and CDR2: MNHEY and SVGAGI. The V and J ends lost 5 bases and 3 bases, in that order; junction bases with no gene match: 6. This CDR3 region has 14 residues. This CDR3 reads CASSRTGSYYGYTF. In DNA form, the CDR3 reads TGTGCCAGCAGTAGGACAGGATCCTACTATGGCTACACCTTC.

This chain joins TRBV18 and TRBJ2-2; the D gene is possibly TRBD2 (5 bases). This CDR3 contains 15 residues. The germline CDR1 and CDR2 sequences are KGHSH and LQKENI. The V end lost 3 bases, the J end lost 4 bases, and 12 bases lay between the germline ends. The DNA for the CDR3 is TGTGCCAGCTCACCTGCAAGCGGTGCCACCGGGGAGCTGTTTTTT. Translation gives CASSPASGATGELFF.